What follows is one TCR beta chain and its context. Sequencing used immunoSEQ multiplex PCR; TCRdb keeps in-frame clones, though not all of them. The sample includes roughly 180,000 clones, approximately 83% seen only once; the top ten take roughly 13%. This entry comes from a study of blood T cell repertoires in COVID-19. Germline V gene data show CDR1 as KGHDR and CDR2 as SFDVKD. This CDR3 spans 17 amino acids. Trimming removed 5 bases from V and 3 bases from J, with 19 bases in between. V gene TRBV24-1 combines with J gene TRBJ2-1; D is perhaps TRBD1 (6 bases). The sequencing sample was made of PBMCs or T cells enriched from blood (not recorded which). The clonotype comes from an older woman who had recovered from COVID-19. CDR3 loop: CATSGTSPDSRYNEQFF. The CDR3 DNA reads as TGTGCCACCAGTGGCACTTCCCCGGACAGTCGCTACAATGAGCAGTTCTTC.